The following is a T cell receptor beta chain sequence with its context. Its target is unknown. The primer mix had 60 Vbeta and 13 Jbeta primers. Original handling: There were about 88 million unique TCR beta chains by a later count, and about 11 million of them were shared. TCRdb's table, derived via immunoSEQ multiplex PCR, lists solely in-frame clones and lacks some. D and trimming were read from the DNA, whereas the V and J calls and clone size are those reported in that table. The data show around 150,000 clones, over 60% seen once. This CDR3 region has 15 residues. V dropped 4 bases and J dropped 5; count of bases not matched to a gene: 9. Germline CDR1 and CDR2: LNHDA and SQIVND (reference sequence). This entry is derived from a study of cytomegalovirus exposure and HLA in healthy donors. Study-level findings and limits: Within a later analysis, the majority of CMV-associated TCR beta chains appeared HLA-restricted.

The genes are TRBV19 and TRBJ2-5; TRBD2 agrees at 8 bases. Specimen: PBMCs. This receptor was identified in a woman in her 40s in good health and CMV-seronegative. CDR3 amino acids: CASSTVSGGAETQYF. The CDR3 DNA follows: TGTGCCAGTAGTACCGTCTCGGGAGGGGCGGAGACCCAGTACTTC.